This is a list of T cell receptor beta chains from one sample in a study of T cell changes during pregnancy in multiple sclerosis. Produced via immunoSEQ multiplex PCR; TCRdb's table is partial and in-frame only. The sample shows tens of thousands of clones, about nine tenths of them seen only once. The source material was CD4+ T cells from peripheral blood mononuclear cells, sampled in the first trimester of pregnancy. Receptors were obtained from a female donor with multiple sclerosis, enrolled in a pregnancy study. Each CDR3 is given with its conserved first and last residue. D genes are given only for firm matches. Where a row states a size, it is once, few, many or the class of an expanded clone; other rows omit it.

clone_size: NA
v_call: TRBV19
j_call: TRBJ2-6
d_call: NA
cdr3_nt: TGTGCCAGTACTCCCCGCGGGGAAGCCTCTGGGGCCAACGTCCTGACTTTC
cdr3_aa: CASTPRGEASGANVLTF

clone_size: NA
v_call: TRBV19
j_call: TRBJ1-1
d_call: NA
cdr3_nt: TGTGCCAGTAGTATCGGATCAGGGGCTTTCTTT
cdr3_aa: CASSIGSGAFF

clone_size: NA
v_call: TRBV7-2
j_call: TRBJ2-1
d_call: TRBD1
cdr3_nt: TGTGCCAGCAGCTTAGTTAAGGGGGCGTTAAATGAGCAGTTCTTC
cdr3_aa: CASSLVKGALNEQFF

clone_size: NA
v_call: TRBV19
j_call: TRBJ2-7
d_call: TRBD1
cdr3_nt: TGTGCCAGTAGTGGCGACAGGGGGCTATCCTCCTACGAGCAGTACTTC
cdr3_aa: CASSGDRGLSSYEQYF

clone_size: NA
v_call: TRBV7-8
j_call: TRBJ2-1
d_call: NA
cdr3_nt: TGTGCCAGCAGCTTAGTATCCAGGGCCGATGAGCAGTTCTTC
cdr3_aa: CASSLVSRADEQFF

clone_size: NA
v_call: TRBV6-5
j_call: TRBJ1-1
d_call: NA
cdr3_nt: TGTGCCAGCACCGGGGAGGGCTCGGGGACTGAAGCTTTCTTT
cdr3_aa: CASTGEGSGTEAFF

clone_size: NA
v_call: TRBV9
j_call: TRBJ2-5
d_call: TRBD2
cdr3_nt: TGTGCCAGCAGCGTAGATACTAGCGGGGGACTCCAAGAGACCCAGTACTTC
cdr3_aa: CASSVDTSGGLQETQYF

clone_size: NA
v_call: TRBV7-2
j_call: TRBJ1-2
d_call: NA
cdr3_nt: TGTGCCAGCAGCCCCCCTTCGGGACTCTCTAACTATGGCTACACCTTC
cdr3_aa: CASSPPSGLSNYGYTF

clone_size: NA
v_call: TRBV5-6
j_call: TRBJ1-5
d_call: NA
cdr3_nt: TGTGCCAGCAGCCAACTCACGTTACGTGATCAGCCCCAGCATTTT
cdr3_aa: CASSQLTLRDQPQHF

clone_size: once
v_call: TRBV7-2
j_call: TRBJ1-3
d_call: NA
cdr3_nt: TGTGCCAGCAGCTTAGAAACAGGCGCTAGGCGAAGAGGAAACACCATATATTTT
cdr3_aa: CASSLETGARRRGNTIYF

clone_size: NA
v_call: TRBV19
j_call: TRBJ2-7
d_call: NA
cdr3_nt: TGTGCCAGTAGTATGAGGGGGAGCTCCTACGAGCAGTACTTC
cdr3_aa: CASSMRGSSYEQYF